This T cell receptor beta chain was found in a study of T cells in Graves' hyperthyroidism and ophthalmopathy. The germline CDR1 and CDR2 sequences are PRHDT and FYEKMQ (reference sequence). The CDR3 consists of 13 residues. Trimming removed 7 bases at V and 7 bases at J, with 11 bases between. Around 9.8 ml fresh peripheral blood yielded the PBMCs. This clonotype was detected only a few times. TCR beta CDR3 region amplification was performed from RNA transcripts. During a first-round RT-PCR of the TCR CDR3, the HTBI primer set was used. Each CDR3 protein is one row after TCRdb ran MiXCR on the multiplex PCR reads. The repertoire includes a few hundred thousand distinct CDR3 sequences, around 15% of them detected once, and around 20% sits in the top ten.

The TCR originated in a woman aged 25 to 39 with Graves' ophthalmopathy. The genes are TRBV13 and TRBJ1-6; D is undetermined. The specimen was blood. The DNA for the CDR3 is TGTGCCAGCAAGATAAGTTCCAATTCACCCCTCCACTTT. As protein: CASKISSNSPLHF.